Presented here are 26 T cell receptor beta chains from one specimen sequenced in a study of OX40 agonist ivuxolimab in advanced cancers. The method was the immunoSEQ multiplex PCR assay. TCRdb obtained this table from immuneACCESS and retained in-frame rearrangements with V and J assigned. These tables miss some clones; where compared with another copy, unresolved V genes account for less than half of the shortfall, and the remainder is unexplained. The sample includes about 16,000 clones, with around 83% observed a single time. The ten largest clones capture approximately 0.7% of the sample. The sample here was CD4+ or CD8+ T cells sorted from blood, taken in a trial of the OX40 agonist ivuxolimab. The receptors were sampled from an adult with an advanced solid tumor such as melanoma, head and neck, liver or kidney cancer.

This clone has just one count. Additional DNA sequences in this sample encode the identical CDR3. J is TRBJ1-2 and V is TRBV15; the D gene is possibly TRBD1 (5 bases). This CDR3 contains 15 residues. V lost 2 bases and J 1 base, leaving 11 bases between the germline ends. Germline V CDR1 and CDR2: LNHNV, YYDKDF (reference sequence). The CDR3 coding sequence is TGTGCCACCAGCAGACGTACGGGGCTTAACTATGGCTACACCTTC. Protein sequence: CATSRRTGLNYGYTF.

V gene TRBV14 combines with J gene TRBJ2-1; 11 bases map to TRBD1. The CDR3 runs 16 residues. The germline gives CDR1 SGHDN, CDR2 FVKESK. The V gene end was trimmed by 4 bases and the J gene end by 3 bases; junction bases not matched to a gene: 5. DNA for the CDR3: TGTGCCAGCAGCCTGCGGACAGGGGGCTACTACAATGAGCAGTTCTTC. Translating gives CASSLRTGGYYNEQFF.

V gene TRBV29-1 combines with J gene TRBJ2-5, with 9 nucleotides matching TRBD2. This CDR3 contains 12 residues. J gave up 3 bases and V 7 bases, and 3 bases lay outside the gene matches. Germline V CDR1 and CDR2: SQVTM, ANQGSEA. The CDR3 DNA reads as TGCAGCGGGCGGGAGGGGGAAGAGACCCAGTACTTC. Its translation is CSGREGEETQYF.

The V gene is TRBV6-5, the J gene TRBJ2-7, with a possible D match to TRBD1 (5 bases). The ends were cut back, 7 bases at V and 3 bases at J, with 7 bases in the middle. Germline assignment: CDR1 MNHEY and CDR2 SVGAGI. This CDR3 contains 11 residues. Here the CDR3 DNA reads TGTGCCAGCACCACAGGCTACGAGCAGTACTTC. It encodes CASTTGYEQYF.

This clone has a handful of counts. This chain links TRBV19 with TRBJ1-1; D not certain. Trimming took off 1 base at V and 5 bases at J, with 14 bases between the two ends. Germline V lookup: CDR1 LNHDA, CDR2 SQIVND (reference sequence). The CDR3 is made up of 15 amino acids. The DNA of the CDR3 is TGTGCCAGTAGTATAGTTGGGGTGGGTGAAACTGAAGCTTTCTTT. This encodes CASSIVGVGETEAFF.

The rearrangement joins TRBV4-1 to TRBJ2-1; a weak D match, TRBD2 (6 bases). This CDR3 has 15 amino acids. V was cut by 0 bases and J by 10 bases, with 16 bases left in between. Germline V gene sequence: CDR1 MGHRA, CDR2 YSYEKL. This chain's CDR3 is CASSQDGLLAGEQFF. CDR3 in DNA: TGCGCCAGCAGCCAAGACGGGCTCCTGGCGGGGGAGCAGTTCTTC.

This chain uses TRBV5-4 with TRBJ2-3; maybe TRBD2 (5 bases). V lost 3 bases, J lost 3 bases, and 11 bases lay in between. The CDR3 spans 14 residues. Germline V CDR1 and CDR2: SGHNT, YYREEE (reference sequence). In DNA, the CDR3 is TGTGCCAGCAGCTCGAGGACTGATACAGATACGCAGTATTTT. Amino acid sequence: CASSSRTDTDTQYF.

The CDR3, as DNA: TGTGCCAGCAGTGATAACCCCGGGGGGCGGGAGGCACCCTACGAGCAGTACTTC. This codes for CASSDNPGGREAPYEQYF. The genes are TRBV25-1 and TRBJ2-7, with 8 bases matching TRBD2. V lost 3 bases and J lost 2; bases outside the gene matches: 15. The germline CDR1 and CDR2 sequences are MGHDK and SYGVNS. The CDR3 extends over 18 amino acids.

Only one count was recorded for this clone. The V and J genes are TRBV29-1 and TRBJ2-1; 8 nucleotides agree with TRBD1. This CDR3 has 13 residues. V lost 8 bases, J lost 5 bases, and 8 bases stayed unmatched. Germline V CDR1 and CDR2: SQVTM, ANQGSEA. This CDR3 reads CSTQDREDNEQFF. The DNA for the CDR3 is TGCAGCACCCAGGACAGGGAGGACAATGAGCAGTTCTTC.

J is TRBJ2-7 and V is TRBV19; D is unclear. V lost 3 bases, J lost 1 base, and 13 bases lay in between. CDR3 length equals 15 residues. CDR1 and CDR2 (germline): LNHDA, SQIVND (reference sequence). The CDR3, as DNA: TGTGCCAGTAGTATTGGCGGTAAAGGGTCCTACGAGCAGTACTTC. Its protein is CASSIGGKGSYEQYF.

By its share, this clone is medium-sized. CDR3 sequence reads: CASGRGGMTVNYGYTF. In nucleotides, the CDR3 is TGCGCCAGCGGCAGGGGGGGGATGACAGTCAACTATGGCTACACCTTC. The chain joins TRBV4-1 to TRBJ1-2; TRBD1 aligns across 7 bases. V was clipped by 8 bases and J by 2 bases; unmatched bases: 14. CDR1 is MGHRA, CDR2 YSYEKL, per germline. The CDR3 sequence is 16 residues long.

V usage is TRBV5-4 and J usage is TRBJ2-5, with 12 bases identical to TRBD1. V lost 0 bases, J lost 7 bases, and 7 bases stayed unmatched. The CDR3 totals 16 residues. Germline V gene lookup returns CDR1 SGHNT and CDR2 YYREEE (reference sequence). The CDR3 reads CASSLGDRGRRGTQYF. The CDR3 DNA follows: TGTGCCAGCAGCTTGGGGGACAGGGGGCGGAGGGGGACCCAGTACTTC.

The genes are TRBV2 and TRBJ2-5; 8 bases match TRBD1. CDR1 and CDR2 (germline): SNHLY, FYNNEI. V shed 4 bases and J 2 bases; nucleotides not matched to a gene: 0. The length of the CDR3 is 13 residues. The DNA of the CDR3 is TGTGCCAGCAGTGGGACAGGGCAAGAGACCCAGTACTTC. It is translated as CASSGTGQETQYF.

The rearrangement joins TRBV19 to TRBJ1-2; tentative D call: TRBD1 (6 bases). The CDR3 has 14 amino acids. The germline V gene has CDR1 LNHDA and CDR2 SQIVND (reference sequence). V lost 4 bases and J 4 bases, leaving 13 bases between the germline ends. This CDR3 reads CASSKGRDTYGYTF. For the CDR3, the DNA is TGTGCCAGTAGTAAGGGCCGGGACACCTATGGCTACACCTTC. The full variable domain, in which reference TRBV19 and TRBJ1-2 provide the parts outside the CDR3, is DGGITQSPKYLFRKEGQNVTLSCEQNLNHDAMYWYRQDPGQGLRLIYYSQIVNDFQKGDIAEGYSVSREKKESFPLTVTSAQKNPTAFYLCASSKGRDTYGYTFGSGTRLTVV.

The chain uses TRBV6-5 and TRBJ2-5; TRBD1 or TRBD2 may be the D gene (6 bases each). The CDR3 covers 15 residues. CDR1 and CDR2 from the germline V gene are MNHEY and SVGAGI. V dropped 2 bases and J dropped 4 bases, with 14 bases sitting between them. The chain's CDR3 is CASSYGGRVGETQYF. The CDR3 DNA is TGTGCCAGCAGTTACGGGGGGCGGGTAGGAGAGACCCAGTACTTC.

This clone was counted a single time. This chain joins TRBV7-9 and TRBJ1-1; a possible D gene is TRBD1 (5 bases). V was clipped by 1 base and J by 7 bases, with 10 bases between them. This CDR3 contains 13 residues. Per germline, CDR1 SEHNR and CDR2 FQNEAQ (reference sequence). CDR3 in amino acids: CASSLVGGIEAFF. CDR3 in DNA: TGTGCCAGCAGCTTAGTCGGGGGTATTGAAGCTTTCTTT.

The CDR3 coding sequence is TGTGCCAGCAGTCGTACCTCTGGGGCCAACGTCCTGACTTTC. Protein sequence: CASSRTSGANVLTF. The chain combines TRBV28 with TRBJ2-6; D call uncertain. The germline V gene has CDR1 MDHEN and CDR2 SYDVKM. V lost 5 bases and J 0 bases, leaving 5 bases between the germline ends. This CDR3 has 14 amino acids. Using reference TRBV28 and TRBJ2-6 for the parts outside the CDR3, the full variable domain is DVKVTQSSRYLVKRTGEKVFLECVQDMDHENMFWYRQDPGLGLRLIYFSYDVKMKEKGDIPEGYSVSREKKERFSLILESASTNQTSMYLCASSRTSGANVLTFGAGSRLTVL.

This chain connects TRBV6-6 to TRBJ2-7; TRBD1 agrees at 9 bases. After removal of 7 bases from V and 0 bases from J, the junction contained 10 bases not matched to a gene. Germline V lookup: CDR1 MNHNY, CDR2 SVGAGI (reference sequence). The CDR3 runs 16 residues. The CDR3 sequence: CASIKKGTGTSYEQYF. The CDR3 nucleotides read TGTGCCAGCATCAAAAAGGGGACAGGGACCTCCTACGAGCAGTACTTC.

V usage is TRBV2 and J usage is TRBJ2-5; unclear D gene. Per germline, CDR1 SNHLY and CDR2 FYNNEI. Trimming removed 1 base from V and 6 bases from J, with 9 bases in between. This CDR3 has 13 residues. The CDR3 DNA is TGTGCCAGCAGTGAAGTTCTCAGAAAGACCCAGTACTTC. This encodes CASSEVLRKTQYF.

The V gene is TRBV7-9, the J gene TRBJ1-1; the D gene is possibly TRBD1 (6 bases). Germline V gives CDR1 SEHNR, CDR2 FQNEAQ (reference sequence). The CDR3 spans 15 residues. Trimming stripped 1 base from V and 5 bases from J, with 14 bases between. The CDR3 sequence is CASSLGDGGRTEAFF. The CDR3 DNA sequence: TGTGCCAGCAGCTTAGGAGACGGGGGCAGGACTGAAGCTTTCTTT.

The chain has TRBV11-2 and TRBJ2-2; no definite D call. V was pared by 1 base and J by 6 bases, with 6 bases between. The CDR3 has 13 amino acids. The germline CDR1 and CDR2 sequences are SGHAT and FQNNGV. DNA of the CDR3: TGTGCCAGCAGCTTAGCGGTAGCCGGGGAGCTGTTTTTT. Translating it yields CASSLAVAGELFF.

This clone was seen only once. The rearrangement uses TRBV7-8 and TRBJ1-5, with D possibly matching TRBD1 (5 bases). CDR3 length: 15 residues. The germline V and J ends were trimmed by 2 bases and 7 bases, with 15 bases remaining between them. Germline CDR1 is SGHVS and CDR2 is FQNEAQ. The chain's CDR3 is CASSLRDGGVQPQHF. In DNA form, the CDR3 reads TGTGCCAGCAGCTTAAGGGATGGGGGTGTCCAGCCCCAGCATTTT. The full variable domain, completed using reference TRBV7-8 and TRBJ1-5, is GAGVSQSPRYKVAKRGQDVALRCDPISGHVSLFWYQQALGQGPEFLTYFQNEAQLDKSGLPSDRFFAERPEGSVSTLKIQRTQQEDSAVYLCASSLRDGGVQPQHFGDGTRLSIL.

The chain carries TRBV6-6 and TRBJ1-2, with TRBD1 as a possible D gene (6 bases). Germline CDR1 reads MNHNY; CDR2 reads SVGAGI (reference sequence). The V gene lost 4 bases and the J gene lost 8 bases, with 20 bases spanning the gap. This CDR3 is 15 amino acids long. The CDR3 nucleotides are TGTGCCAGCAGTTCGAAGGACTTAAGGGGGGCCGGCTACACCTTC. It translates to CASSSKDLRGAGYTF.

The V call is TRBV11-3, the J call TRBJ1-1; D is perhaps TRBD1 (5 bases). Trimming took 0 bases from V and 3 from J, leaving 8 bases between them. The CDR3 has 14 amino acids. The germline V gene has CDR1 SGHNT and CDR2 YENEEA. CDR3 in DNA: TGTGCCAGCAGCTTAGACGGACAACACACTGAAGCTTTCTTT. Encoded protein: CASSLDGQHTEAFF.

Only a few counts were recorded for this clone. CDR3: CASSLSRGLLAPKLFF. Here the CDR3 DNA reads TGTGCCAGCAGCCTCAGCCGGGGCCTGTTAGCACCAAAACTGTTTTTT. The chain joins TRBV5-6 to TRBJ1-4; a possible D gene is TRBD1 (5 bases). Germline loops: CDR1 SGHDT, CDR2 YYEEEE. CDR3 length: 16 residues. V lost 4 bases and J lost 10, with 23 bases in between. The entire variable domain, with the rest obtained from reference TRBV5-6 and TRBJ1-4, is as follows: DAGVTQSPTHLIKTRGQQVTLRCSPKSGHDTVSWYQQALGQGPQFIFQYYEEEERQRGNFPDRFSGHQFPNYSSELNVNALLLGDSALYLCASSLSRGLLAPKLFFGSGTQLSVL.

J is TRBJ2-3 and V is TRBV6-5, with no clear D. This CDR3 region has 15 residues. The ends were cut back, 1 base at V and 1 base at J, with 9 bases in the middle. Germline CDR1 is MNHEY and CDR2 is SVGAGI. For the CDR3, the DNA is TGTGCCAGCAGTTACTGGGGTAGTGGCACAGATACGCAGTATTTT. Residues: CASSYWGSGTDTQYF.